This TCR beta chain was obtained from a study of blood T cell repertoires in COVID-19. The method was immunoSEQ multiplex PCR; TCRdb's version includes in-frame clones alone and lacks a portion of them. The sample lists 200,000 or so clones, about four fifths occurring once. The origin of this receptor is a woman of 80 years or more with COVID-19, enrolled during active disease. The sample taken for sequencing was peripheral blood.

The CDR3 is CASSSSGMDTGELFF. The CDR3, as DNA: TGTGCCAGCAGCTCTAGCGGGATGGATACCGGGGAGCTGTTTTTT. The rearrangement links TRBV11-2 to TRBJ2-2; 9 bases are shared with TRBD2. The CDR3 is 15 residues long. CDR1 and CDR2 (germline): SGHAT, FQNNGV. The J segment lost 5 bases and the V segment lost 4 bases, leaving 5 bases of the junction unmatched.